This T cell receptor (beta chain) originates from a study of blood T cell repertoires in COVID-19. V dropped 6 bases and J dropped 6 bases, with 17 bases sitting between them. The CDR3 is 15 amino acids. Germline V gene lookup returns CDR1 MGHRA and CDR2 YSYEKL. Authors' analysis steps: Using reference gene primer amplification, nucleated cell counts were estimated. Using immunoSEQ multiplex PCR, the repertoire was profiled, and TCRdb retains in-frame clones only, with some absent. The V and J calls and the clone size are those of that table, but D and trimming were determined from the DNA. The table includes about 64,000 clones, more than 70% detected once.

The rearrangement joins TRBV4-1 to TRBJ1-4, with unresolved D. The receptor was derived from a man aged 65 to 79 with acute or convalescent COVID-19. Material for sequencing was peripheral blood. The CDR3 region has the DNA TGCGCCAGCAGAGGTGGTGCCAGGTATGATGAAAAACTGTTTTTT. Protein sequence: CASRGGARYDEKLFF.